These T cell receptor beta chains were read from a single sample in a study of T cell responses to AZD1222 COVID-19 vaccine. Method: immunoSEQ multiplex PCR; TCRdb's copy keeps in-frame clones and lacks some. The profile shows 150,000 or so clones, just over 90% of them singletons. The input for sequencing was peripheral blood, taken on day 0 of AZD1222 vaccination. The source of these receptors is an adult in good health. The CDR3 runs from the conserved cysteine through the conserved F or W. A D gene is named only where the DNA matches it firmly. The size field is filled for only some rows; it gives once, few, many or a size class.

>.|TRBJ2-3|TRBV7-9|TRBD2
TGTGCCAGCAGCTCCGGGGGGAGTGGTGAAGATACGCAGTATTTT
CASSSGGSGEDTQYF
>.|TRBJ1-6|TRBV7-2|.
TGTGCCAGCAGCCCGGCGGGAGGGAACTACAATTCACCCCTCCACTTT
CASSPAGGNYNSPLHF
>.|TRBJ1-1|TRBV28|TRBD1
TGTGCCAGCAGAGACAGGGGGCTAAACACTGAAGCTTTCTTT
CASRDRGLNTEAFF
>.|TRBJ1-2|TRBV4-1|.
TGCGCCAGCAGCTTGGACCGGGACGTAAACTATGGCTACACCTTC
CASSLDRDVNYGYTF
>.|TRBJ1-5|TRBV28|.
TGTGCCAGCAGTCCGACAGGATCCAATCAGCCCCAGCATTTT
CASSPTGSNQPQHF
>once|TRBJ1-1|TRBV6-5|.
TGTGCCAGTTTGAGGGGGAAGAACACTGAAGCTTTCTTT
CASLRGKNTEAFF
>.|TRBJ2-7|TRBV9|.
TGTGCCAGCAGCGCCCTAACCGGGGGCGAGCAGTACTTC
CASSALTGGEQYF
>.|TRBJ2-7|TRBV28|TRBD1
TGTGCCAGCAGTTTAATTCGCGGTACAGGGGGCGTCTCCTACGAGCAGTACTTC
CASSLIRGTGGVSYEQYF
>.|TRBJ1-1|TRBV12-3/TRBV12-4|.
TGTGCCAGCAGTTCCGTTCCTGAAGCTTTCTTT
CASSSVPEAFF
>.|TRBJ1-1|TRBV7-9|TRBD1
TGTGCCAGCACTCCACAGGGGATACGGGACACTGAAGCTTTCTTT
CASTPQGIRDTEAFF
>.|TRBJ1-4|TRBV19|.
TGTGCCAGTAGTATCGGGCTAAATGAAAAACTGTTTTTT
CASSIGLNEKLFF
>.|TRBJ2-1|TRBV19|.
TGTGCCAGTAGTACCCCGGGGAGTAGGGCGAATGAGCAGTTCTTC
CASSTPGSRANEQFF
>.|TRBJ1-1|TRBV9|TRBD1
TGTGCCAGCAGCGCGTCAGGGGGTGACACTGAAGCTTTCTTT
CASSASGGDTEAFF
>.|TRBJ1-1|TRBV6-5|.
TGTGCCAGCAGTTTCATAGACCCCATGAACACTGAAGCTTTCTTT
CASSFIDPMNTEAFF
>.|TRBJ2-6|TRBV4-2|.
TGTGCCAGCAGCCAAGAATACAGGGCCTCTGGGGCCAACGTCCTGACTTTC
CASSQEYRASGANVLTF
>few|TRBJ1-5|TRBV19|TRBD1
TGTGCCAGTAGTATTGGGACAGGAGGGCCCTCTTATCAGCCCCAGCATTTT
CASSIGTGGPSYQPQHF
>once|TRBJ1-6|TRBV28|.
TGTGCCACCGTACCCACCTATAATTCACCCCTCCACTTT
CATVPTYNSPLHF
>.|TRBJ1-5|TRBV6-5|TRBD1
TGTGCCAGCAGACCACAGGGGGCGAGTAATCAGCCCCAGCATTTT
CASRPQGASNQPQHF
>.|TRBJ2-3|TRBV5-6|.
TGTGCCAGCAGCTTGGGACCCTGGAAAACGGGCTACACAGATACGCAGTATTTT
CASSLGPWKTGYTDTQYF
>.|TRBJ1-1|TRBV18|.
TGTGCCAGCTCAACAGCTCAGGGTAGGACTGAAGCTTTCTTT
CASSTAQGRTEAFF
>.|TRBJ1-5|TRBV18|TRBD1
TGTGCCAGCTCACAAGGGACAGGGGATCAGCCCCAGCATTTT
CASSQGTGDQPQHF
>.|TRBJ2-1|TRBV3-1/TRBV3-2|.
TGTGCCAGCAGCCAAACCCACGGGGCTGGTCCGTTCTTC
CASSQTHGAGPFF
>.|TRBJ1-6|TRBV3-1/TRBV3-2|.
TGTGCCAGCAGCCCTGGGACGGTACATTCACCCCTCCACTTT
CASSPGTVHSPLHF
>few|TRBJ1-2|TRBV24-1|TRBD1
TGTGCCACCAGTGATGCCGGGACAGGGCTAGAGGGCTACACCTTC
CATSDAGTGLEGYTF
>.|TRBJ2-5|TRBV7-2|.
TGTGCCAGCAGCTTAGGCGGGACCCAAGAGACCCAGTACTTC
CASSLGGTQETQYF
>.|TRBJ1-1|TRBV20-1|.
TGCAGTGCCACAGTGAACACTGAAGCTTTCTTT
CSATVNTEAFF